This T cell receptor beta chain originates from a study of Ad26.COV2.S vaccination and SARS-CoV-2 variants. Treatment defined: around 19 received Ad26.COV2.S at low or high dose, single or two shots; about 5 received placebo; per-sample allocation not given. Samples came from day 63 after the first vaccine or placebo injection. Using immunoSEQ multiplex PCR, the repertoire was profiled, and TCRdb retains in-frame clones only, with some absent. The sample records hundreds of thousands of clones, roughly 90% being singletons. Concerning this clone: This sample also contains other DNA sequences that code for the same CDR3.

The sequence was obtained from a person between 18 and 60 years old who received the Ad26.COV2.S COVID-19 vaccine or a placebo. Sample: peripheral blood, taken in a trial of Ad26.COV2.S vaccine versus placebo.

CDR3 nucleotides: TGTGCCTGGAGTCGGGGCGGGAACACTGAAGCTTTCTTT. Translating it yields CAWSRGGNTEAFF. This chain links TRBV30 with TRBJ1-1; D is perhaps TRBD1 (5 bases). The CDR3 loop spans 13 amino acids. Germline CDR1 reads GTSNPN; CDR2 reads SVGIG (reference sequence). Trimming stripped 2 bases from V and 1 base from J, with 8 bases between. Full variable domain (missing parts from reference TRBV30 and TRBJ1-1): SQTIHQWPATLVQPVGSPLSLECTVEGTSNPNLYWYRQAAGRGLQLLFYSVGIGQISSEVPQNLSASRPQDRQFILSSKKLLLSDSGFYLCAWSRGGNTEAFFGQGTRLTVV.